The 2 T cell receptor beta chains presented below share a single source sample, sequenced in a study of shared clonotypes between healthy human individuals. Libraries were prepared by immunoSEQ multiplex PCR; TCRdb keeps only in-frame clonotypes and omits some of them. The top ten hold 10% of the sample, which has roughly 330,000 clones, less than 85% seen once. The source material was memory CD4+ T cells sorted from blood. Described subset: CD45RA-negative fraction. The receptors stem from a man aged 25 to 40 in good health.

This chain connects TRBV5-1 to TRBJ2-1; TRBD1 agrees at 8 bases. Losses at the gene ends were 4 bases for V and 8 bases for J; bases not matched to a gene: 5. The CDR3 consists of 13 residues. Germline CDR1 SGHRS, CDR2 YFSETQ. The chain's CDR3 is CASSPTGVDEQFF. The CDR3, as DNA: TGCGCCAGCAGCCCGACAGGGGTCGATGAGCAGTTCTTC. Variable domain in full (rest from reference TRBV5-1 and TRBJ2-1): KAGVTQTPRYLIKTRGQQVTLSCSPISGHRSVSWYQQTPGQGLQFLFEYFSETQRNKGNFPGRFSGRQFSNSRSEMNVSTLELGDSALYLCASSPTGVDEQFFGPGTRLTVL.

The CDR3 sequence is CAISESRKTQYF. The DNA for the CDR3 is TGTGCCATCAGTGAGAGTAGGAAGACCCAGTACTTC. The chain joins TRBV10-3 to TRBJ2-5, with D unresolved. V lost 2 bases, J lost 6 bases, and 7 bases lay in between. Germline CDR1 is ENHRY and CDR2 is SYGVKD. This CDR3 is built from 12 residues.